Shown below are 16 T cell receptor beta chains from a single sample sequenced in a study of shared clonotypes between healthy human individuals. The repertoire was sequenced with immunoSEQ multiplex PCR; TCRdb's copy has only in-frame clones and lacks some. The data show over a million clones, with about 75% seen just once and about 1.5% held by the top ten. The sample comprised memory CD4+ T cells sorted from blood. Subset described: CD45RA-negative fraction. Every receptor here comes from a man between 18 and 29 years old in good health.

This clone was detected only a few times. The gene calls are TRBV5-4 and TRBJ1-1; D gene ambiguous. From germline, CDR1 is SGHNT and CDR2 YYREEE (reference sequence). The CDR3 is 12 amino acids. Trimming stripped 3 bases from V and 7 bases from J, with 10 bases between. CDR3 in amino acids: CASSSTVGEAFF. As DNA, the CDR3 is TGTGCCAGCAGCTCCACGGTAGGTGAAGCTTTCTTT.

The rearrangement links TRBV6-5 to TRBJ2-2; D is possibly TRBD2 (5 bases). Germline CDR1 is MNHEY and CDR2 is SVGAGI. Trimming shortened V by 6 bases and J by 2 bases, and 13 bases separated the two germline ends. This CDR3 spans 15 amino acids. CDR3 coding DNA: TGTGCCAGCAGGGGTTTAGCGCTTAACACCGGGGAGCTGTTTTTT. It encodes CASRGLALNTGELFF.

This clone was seen once. V is TRBV5-8 and J is TRBJ2-7; D might be TRBD1 (5 bases). From germline, CDR1 is SGHTS and CDR2 YDEGEE. The CDR3 sequence is 13 residues long. V lost 5 bases and J lost 2, with 11 bases in between. CDR3 sequence (DNA): TGTGCCAGCAGAAACCTGGGGCCCTACGAGCAGTACTTC. This gives the protein CASRNLGPYEQYF.

About this clone itself: The same CDR3 is also encoded by other DNA sequences in this sample. V is TRBV7-2 and J is TRBJ2-5, with D possibly matching TRBD1 (5 bases). The V end was cut by 1 base, the J end by 5 bases, with 8 bases between. CDR3 size: 13 residues. The germline CDR1 and CDR2 sequences are SGHTA and FQGNSA. In DNA, the CDR3 is TGTGCCAGCAGCTTAGGGGCAGGGGAGACCCAGTACTTC. Protein sequence: CASSLGAGETQYF.

The chain is built from TRBV5-6 and TRBJ2-5; TRBD2 aligns across 8 bases. Germline V gene sequence: CDR1 SGHDT, CDR2 YYEEEE. CDR3 length: 16 residues. The J segment lost 2 bases and the V segment lost 4 bases, leaving 10 bases of the junction unmatched. CDR3 sequence: CASSPRTGGRQETQYF. CDR3 nucleotides: TGTGCCAGCAGCCCCAGAACGGGGGGGCGGCAAGAGACCCAGTACTTC.

The table lists this clone with a few counts. The chain links TRBV6-5 to TRBJ1-1; D is perhaps TRBD1 (5 bases). The germline V gene has CDR1 MNHEY and CDR2 SVGAGI. CDR3 size: 14 residues. V shed 2 bases and J shed 0 bases, with 7 bases lying between them. The CDR3 loop reads CASSYDSMNTEAFF. Written as DNA, the CDR3 is TGTGCCAGCAGTTACGACAGCATGAACACTGAAGCTTTCTTT.

The rearrangement uses TRBV27 and TRBJ2-5; D is undetermined. Trimming pared 6 bases from V and 5 bases from J, leaving 16 bases between. Germline assignment: CDR1 MNHEY and CDR2 SMNVEV (reference sequence). CDR3 length: 14 amino acids. For the CDR3, the DNA is TGTGCCAGCAGGATACGGTCAGAGGCGGAGACCCAGTACTTC. Translating gives CASRIRSEAETQYF.

The CDR3 DNA sequence: TGTGCCAGCAGCGCTGGTGGAGCATCCCCCCAAGAGACCCAGTACTTC. It yields the protein CASSAGGASPQETQYF. This chain uses TRBV5-6 with TRBJ2-5; D unclear. Germline loops: CDR1 SGHDT, CDR2 YYEEEE. The CDR3 sequence is 16 residues long. Trimming took 4 bases from V and 1 from J, leaving 17 bases between them.

The chain is built from TRBV7-9 and TRBJ2-7, with D unresolved. Germline V gene data show CDR1 as SEHNR and CDR2 as FQNEAQ (reference sequence). The V end was cut by 4 bases, the J end by 6 bases, with 10 bases between. The CDR3 loop spans 12 amino acids. The CDR3 loop reads CASSSPPSEQYF. CDR3 in DNA: TGTGCCAGCAGCTCCCCCCCGTCCGAGCAGTACTTC.

This sequence joins TRBV30 and TRBJ2-1, with TRBD2 identical over 11 bases. V gave up 4 bases and J gave up 5 bases; unmatched junction bases: 7. The germline V gene has CDR1 GTSNPN and CDR2 SVGIG (reference sequence). The CDR3 runs to 15 residues. In DNA form, the CDR3 reads TGTGCCTGGACTAAACTAGCGGGAGTCAACAATGAGCAGTTCTTC. It codes for CAWTKLAGVNNEQFF. Full variable domain (remainder filled in from reference TRBV30 and TRBJ2-1): SQTIHQWPATLVQPVGSPLSLECTVEGTSNPNLYWYRQAAGRGLQLLFYSVGIGQISSEVPQNLSASRPQDRQFILSSKKLLLSDSGFYLCAWTKLAGVNNEQFFGPGTRLTVL.

V usage is TRBV11-2 and J usage is TRBJ2-1; tentative D call: TRBD1 (6 bases). V was clipped by 4 bases and J by 6 bases, with 10 bases between them. Germline assignment: CDR1 SGHAT and CDR2 FQNNGV. This CDR3 has 13 residues. The CDR3 protein is CASSSTGSNEQFF. In DNA, the CDR3 is TGTGCCAGCAGCTCTACAGGGTCCAATGAGCAGTTCTTC.

The J gene is TRBJ1-2, the V gene TRBV28; D ambiguous. Germline V gene data show CDR1 as MDHEN and CDR2 as SYDVKM. This CDR3 comprises 14 residues. V shed 6 bases and J shed 5 bases, with 16 bases lying between them. The CDR3 nucleotides read TGTGCCAGCAGAGGGATTTCTTCTAGGTATGGCTACACCTTC. Translation gives CASRGISSRYGYTF.

This chain joins TRBV10-3 and TRBJ2-5; 7 bases map to TRBD1. V shed 7 bases, J shed 5 bases, and the junction held 7 bases outside the gene matches. The CDR3 contains 13 residues. The germline CDR1 and CDR2 sequences are ENHRY and SYGVKD. Written as DNA, the CDR3 is TGTGCCATCACACAGGGGTTTGGGGAGACCCAGTACTTC. Protein: CAITQGFGETQYF.

This clone was detected only once. Additional DNA sequences in this sample encode the identical CDR3. This rearrangement joins TRBV11-2 to TRBJ2-7; the D is unclear. The CDR3 is 14 residues long. Germline assignment: CDR1 SGHAT and CDR2 FQNNGV. Trimming stripped 0 bases from V and 0 bases from J, with 6 bases between. The DNA for the CDR3 is TGTGCCAGCAGCTTAGACAGGTACTCCTACGAGCAGTACTTC. Amino acid sequence: CASSLDRYSYEQYF.

The chain combines TRBV7-2 with TRBJ1-5; 7 nucleotides agree with TRBD1. The ends lost 0 bases at V and 5 bases at J; junction bases unmatched: 4. This CDR3 has 15 amino acids. The germline V gene has CDR1 SGHTA and CDR2 FQGNSA. The CDR3 DNA follows: TGTGCCAGCAGCTTAGCCGACAGGGTATATCAGCCCCAGCATTTT. Translated: CASSLADRVYQPQHF.

The rearrangement uses TRBV18 and TRBJ2-5; D not certain. The length of the CDR3 is 14 residues. Germline V gene sequence: CDR1 KGHSH, CDR2 LQKENI. The V end was cut by 0 bases, the J end by 7 bases, with 12 bases between. CDR3 region: CASSPPSPLGTQYF. The CDR3 DNA sequence: TGTGCCAGCTCACCACCGAGCCCCCTTGGGACCCAGTACTTC.